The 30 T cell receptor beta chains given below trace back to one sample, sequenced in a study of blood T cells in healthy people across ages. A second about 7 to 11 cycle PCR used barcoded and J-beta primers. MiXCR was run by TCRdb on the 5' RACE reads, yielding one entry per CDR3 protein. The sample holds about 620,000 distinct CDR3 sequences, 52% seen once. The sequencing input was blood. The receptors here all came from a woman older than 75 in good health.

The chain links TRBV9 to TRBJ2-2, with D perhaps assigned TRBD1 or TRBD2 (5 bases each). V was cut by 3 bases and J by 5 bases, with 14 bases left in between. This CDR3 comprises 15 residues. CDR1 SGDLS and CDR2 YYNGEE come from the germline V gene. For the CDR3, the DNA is TGTGCCAGCAGCGAGGGAGAGGGGCCTACCGGGGAGCTGTTTTTT. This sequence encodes CASSEGEGPTGELFF.

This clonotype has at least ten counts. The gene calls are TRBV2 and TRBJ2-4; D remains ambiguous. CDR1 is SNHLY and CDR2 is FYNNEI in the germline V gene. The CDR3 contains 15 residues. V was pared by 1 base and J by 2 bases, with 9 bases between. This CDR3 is CASSEVTLTKNIQYF. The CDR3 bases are TGTGCCAGCAGTGAAGTGACTCTTACCAAAAACATTCAGTACTTC.

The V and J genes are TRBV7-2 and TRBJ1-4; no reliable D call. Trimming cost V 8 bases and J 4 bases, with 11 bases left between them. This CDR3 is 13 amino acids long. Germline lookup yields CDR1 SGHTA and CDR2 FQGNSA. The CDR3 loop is CASGRTFNEKLFF. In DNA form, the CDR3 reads TGTGCCAGCGGGAGAACCTTTAATGAAAAACTGTTTTTT.

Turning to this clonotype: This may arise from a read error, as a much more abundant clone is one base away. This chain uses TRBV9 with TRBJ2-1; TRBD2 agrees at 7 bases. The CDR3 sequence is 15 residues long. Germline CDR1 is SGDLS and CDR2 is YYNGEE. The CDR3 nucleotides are TGTGCCGGCAGCGTAATGAGCGGGAAAAACAATGAGCAGTTCTTC. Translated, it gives CAGSVMSGKNNEQFF.

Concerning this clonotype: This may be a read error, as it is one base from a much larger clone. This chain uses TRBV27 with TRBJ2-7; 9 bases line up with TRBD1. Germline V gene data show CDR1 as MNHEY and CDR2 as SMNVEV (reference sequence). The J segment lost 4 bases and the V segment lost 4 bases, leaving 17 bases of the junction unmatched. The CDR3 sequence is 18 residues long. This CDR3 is CASSSHSKGDRANYEQYF. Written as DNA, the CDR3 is TGTGCCAGCAGTTCCCATTCTAAGGGGGACAGGGCTAATTACGAGCAGTACTTC.

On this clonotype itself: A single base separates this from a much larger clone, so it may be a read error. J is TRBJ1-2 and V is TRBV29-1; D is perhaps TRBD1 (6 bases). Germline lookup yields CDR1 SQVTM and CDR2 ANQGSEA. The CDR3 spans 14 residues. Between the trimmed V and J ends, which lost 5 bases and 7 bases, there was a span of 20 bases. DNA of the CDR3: TGCAGCGTTAGCGCCGGGACAAGGACGTTTGGCTACACCTTC. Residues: CSVSAGTRTFGYTF.

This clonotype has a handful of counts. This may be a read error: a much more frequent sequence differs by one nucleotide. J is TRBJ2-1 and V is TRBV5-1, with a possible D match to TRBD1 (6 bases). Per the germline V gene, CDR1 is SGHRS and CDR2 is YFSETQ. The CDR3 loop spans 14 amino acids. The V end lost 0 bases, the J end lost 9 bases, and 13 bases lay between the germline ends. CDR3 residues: CASSLVRGHSEQFF. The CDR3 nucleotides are TGCGCCAGCAGCTTGGTTCGGGGACACAGTGAGCAGTTCTTC.

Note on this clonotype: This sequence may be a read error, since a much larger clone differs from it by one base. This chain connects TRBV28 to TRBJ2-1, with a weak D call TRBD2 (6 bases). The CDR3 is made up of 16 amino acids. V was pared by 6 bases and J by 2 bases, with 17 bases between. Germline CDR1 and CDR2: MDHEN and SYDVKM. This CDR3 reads CASSIARGITYNEQFF. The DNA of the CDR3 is TGTGCCAGCAGCATCGCTCGGGGGATAACCTACAATGAGCAGTTCTTC.

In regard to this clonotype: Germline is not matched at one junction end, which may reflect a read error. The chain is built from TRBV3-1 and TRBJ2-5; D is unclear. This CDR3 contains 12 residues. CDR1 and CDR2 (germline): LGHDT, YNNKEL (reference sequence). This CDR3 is CACSPNKETQYF. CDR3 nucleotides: TGTGCCTGCAGCCCAAATAAAGAGACCCAGTACTTC.

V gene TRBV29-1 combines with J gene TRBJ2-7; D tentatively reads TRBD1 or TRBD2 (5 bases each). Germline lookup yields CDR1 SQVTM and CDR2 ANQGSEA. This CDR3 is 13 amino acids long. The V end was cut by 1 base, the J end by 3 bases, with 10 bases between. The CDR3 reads CSVEAGALYEQYF. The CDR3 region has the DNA TGCAGCGTTGAAGCCGGGGCACTCTACGAGCAGTACTTC.

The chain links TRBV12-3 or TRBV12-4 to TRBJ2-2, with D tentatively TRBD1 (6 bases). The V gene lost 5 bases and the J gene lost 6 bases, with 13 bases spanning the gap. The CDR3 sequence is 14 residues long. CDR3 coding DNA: TGTGCCAGCAGTGTAACACAGGGCGCCGGGGAGCTGTTTTTT. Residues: CASSVTQGAGELFF.

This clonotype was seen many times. DNA for the CDR3: TGCAGTGCTAGAAACACACAGGGGGTGAAGGGCTACACCTTC. It translates to CSARNTQGVKGYTF. The chain employs TRBV20-1 and TRBJ1-2; 8 bases line up with TRBD1. The CDR3 sequence is 14 residues long. Germline V lookup: CDR1 DFQATT, CDR2 SNEGSKA (reference sequence). V lost 2 bases to trimming and J lost 8 bases; unmatched junction nucleotides: 10.

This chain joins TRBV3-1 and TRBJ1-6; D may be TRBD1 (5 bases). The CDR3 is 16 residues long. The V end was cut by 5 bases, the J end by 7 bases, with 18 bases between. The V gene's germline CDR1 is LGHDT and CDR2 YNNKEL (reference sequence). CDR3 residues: CASSFIAGFSNSPLHF. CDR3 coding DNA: TGTGCCAGCAGCTTTATTGCAGGGTTCTCCAATTCACCCCTCCACTTT.

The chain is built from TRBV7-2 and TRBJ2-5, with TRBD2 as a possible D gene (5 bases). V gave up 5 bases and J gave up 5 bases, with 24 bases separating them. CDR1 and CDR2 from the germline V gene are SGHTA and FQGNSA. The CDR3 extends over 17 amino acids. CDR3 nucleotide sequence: TGTGCCAGCAGCCAGACCGGACGGGGTGTAGGCCCGGAGACCCAGTACTTC. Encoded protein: CASSQTGRGVGPETQYF.

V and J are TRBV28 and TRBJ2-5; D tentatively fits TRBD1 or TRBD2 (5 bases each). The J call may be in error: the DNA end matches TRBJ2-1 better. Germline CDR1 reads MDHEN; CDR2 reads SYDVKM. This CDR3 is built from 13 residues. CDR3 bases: TGTGCCAGCAGTTCGGGGACCGCATGGCTCCAGTTCTTC. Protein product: CASSSGTAWLQFF.

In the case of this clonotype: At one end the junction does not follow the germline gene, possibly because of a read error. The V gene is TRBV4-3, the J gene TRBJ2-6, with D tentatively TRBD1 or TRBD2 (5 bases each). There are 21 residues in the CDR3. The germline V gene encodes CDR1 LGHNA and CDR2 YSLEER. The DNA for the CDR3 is TGCGCCAGCAGCCTAAGAGGGGTCGCGGATAGAGAGACCTCTGGGACCAACGTCCTGACTTTC. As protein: CASSLRGVADRETSGTNVLTF.

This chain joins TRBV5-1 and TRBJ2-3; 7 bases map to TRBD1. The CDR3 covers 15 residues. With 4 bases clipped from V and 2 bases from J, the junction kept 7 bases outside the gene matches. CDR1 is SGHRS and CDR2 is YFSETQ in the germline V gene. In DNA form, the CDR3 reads TGCGCCAGCAGCGCAGGGACAGCTTACACAGATACGCAGTATTTT. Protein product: CASSAGTAYTDTQYF.

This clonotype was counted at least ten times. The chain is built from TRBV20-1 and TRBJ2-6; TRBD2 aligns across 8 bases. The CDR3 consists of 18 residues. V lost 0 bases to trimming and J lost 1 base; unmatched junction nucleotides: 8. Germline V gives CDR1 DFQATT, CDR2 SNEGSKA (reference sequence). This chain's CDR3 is CSARDPSGGWSGANVLTF. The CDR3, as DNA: TGCAGTGCTAGAGATCCCAGCGGGGGATGGTCTGGGGCCAACGTCCTGACTTTC.

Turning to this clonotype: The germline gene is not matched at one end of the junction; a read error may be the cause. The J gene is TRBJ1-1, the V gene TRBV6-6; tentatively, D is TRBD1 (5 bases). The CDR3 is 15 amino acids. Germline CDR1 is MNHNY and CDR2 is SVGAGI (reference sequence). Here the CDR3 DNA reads TGTGCCAGCAAAACGTCCGACAGCATGAACACTAAAGCTTTCTTT. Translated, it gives CASKTSDSMNTKAFF.

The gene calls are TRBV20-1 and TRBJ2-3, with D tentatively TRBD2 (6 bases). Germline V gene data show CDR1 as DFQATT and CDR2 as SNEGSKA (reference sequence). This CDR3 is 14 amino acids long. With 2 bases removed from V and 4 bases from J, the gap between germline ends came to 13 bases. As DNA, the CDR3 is TGCAGTGCTAGAATAGCGGCTAGCGCAGATACGCAGTATTTT. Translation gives CSARIAASADTQYF.

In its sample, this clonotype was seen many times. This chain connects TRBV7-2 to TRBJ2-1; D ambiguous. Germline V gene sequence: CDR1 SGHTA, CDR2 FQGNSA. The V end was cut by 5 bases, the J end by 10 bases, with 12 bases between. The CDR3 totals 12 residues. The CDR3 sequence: CASSPQIREQFF. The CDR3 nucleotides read TGTGCCAGCAGCCCCCAAATTAGGGAGCAGTTCTTC.

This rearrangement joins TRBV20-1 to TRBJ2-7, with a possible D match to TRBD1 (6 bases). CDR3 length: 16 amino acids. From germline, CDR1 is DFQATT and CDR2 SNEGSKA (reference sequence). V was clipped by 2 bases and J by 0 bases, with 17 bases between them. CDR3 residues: CSARSSRQVLSYEQYF. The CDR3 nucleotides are TGCAGTGCTAGATCCTCTAGACAGGTCCTCTCCTACGAGCAGTACTTC.

The CDR3 nucleotides read TGTGCCAGCAGCTTAGCCCGGACAACAGTTTCAACTAATGAAAAACTGTTTTTT. Protein product: CASSLARTTVSTNEKLFF. This sequence joins TRBV7-8 and TRBJ1-4; a weak D match, TRBD1 (5 bases). V shed 0 bases and J shed 0 bases, with 14 bases lying between them. CDR3 length: 18 amino acids. Germline V gene data show CDR1 as SGHVS and CDR2 as FQNEAQ. The complete variable domain, with remaining parts taken from reference TRBV7-8 and TRBJ1-4, reads GAGVSQSPRYKVAKRGQDVALRCDPISGHVSLFWYQQALGQGPEFLTYFQNEAQLDKSGLPSDRFFAERPEGSVSTLKIQRTQQEDSAVYLCASSLARTTVSTNEKLFFGSGTQLSVL.

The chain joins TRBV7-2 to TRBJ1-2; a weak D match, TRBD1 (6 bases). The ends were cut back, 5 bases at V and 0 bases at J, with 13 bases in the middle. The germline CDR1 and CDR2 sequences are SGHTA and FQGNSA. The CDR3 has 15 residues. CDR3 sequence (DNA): TGTGCCAGCAGCCATGACGGACAGACTAACTATGGCTACACCTTC. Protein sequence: CASSHDGQTNYGYTF.

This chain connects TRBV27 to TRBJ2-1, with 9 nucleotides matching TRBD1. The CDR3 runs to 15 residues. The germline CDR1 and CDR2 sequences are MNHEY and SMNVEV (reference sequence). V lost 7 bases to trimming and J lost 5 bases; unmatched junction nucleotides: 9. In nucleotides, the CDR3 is TGTGCCAGCAACCGAGGGACAGGGCTTAACAATGAGCAGTTCTTC. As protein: CASNRGTGLNNEQFF.

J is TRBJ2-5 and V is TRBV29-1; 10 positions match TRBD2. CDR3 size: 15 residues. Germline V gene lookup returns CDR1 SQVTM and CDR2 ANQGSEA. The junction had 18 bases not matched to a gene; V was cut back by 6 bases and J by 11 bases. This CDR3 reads CSVRKELAGNNEQYF. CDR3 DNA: TGCAGCGTCCGAAAGGAACTAGCGGGGAACAATGAGCAGTACTTC.

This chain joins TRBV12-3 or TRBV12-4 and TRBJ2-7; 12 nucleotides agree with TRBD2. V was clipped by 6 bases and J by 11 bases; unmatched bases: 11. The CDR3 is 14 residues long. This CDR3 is CASRLAGGPNDKYF. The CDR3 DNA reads TGTGCCAGCAGGCTAGCGGGGGGGCCCAACGATAAGTACTTC.

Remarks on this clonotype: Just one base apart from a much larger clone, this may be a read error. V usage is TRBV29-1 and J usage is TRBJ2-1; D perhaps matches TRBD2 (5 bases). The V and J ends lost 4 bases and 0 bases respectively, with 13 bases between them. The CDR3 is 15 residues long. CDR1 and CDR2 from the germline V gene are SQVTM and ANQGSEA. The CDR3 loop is CSVASGKSSYNEQFF. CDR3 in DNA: TGCAGCGTTGCGAGCGGCAAGAGCTCCTACAATGAGCAGTTCTTC.

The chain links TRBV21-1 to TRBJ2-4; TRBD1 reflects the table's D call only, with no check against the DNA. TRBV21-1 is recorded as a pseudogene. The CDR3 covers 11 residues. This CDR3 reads CASSKWGRLYF. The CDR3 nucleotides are TGTGCCAGCAGCAAATGGGGCCGACTGTACTTC.

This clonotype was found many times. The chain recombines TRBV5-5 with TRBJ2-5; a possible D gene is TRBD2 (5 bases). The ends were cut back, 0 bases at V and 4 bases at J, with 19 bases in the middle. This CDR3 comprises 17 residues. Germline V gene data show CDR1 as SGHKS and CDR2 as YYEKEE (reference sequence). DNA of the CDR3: TGTGCCAGCAGCTTGGATGGCGGGCCCCTGAATGGAGAGACCCAGTACTTC. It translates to CASSLDGGPLNGETQYF.